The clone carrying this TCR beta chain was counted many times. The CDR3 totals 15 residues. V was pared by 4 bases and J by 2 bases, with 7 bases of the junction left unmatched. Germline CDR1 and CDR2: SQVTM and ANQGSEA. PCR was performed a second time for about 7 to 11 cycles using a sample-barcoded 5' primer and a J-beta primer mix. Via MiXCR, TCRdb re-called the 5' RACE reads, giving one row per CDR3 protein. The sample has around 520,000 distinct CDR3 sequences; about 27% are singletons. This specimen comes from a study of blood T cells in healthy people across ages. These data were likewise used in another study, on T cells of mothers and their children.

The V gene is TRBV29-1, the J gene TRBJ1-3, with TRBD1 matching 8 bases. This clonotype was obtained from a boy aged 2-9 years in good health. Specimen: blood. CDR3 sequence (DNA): TGCAGCGTTGCCGGGACAGGCGACCCTGGAAACACCATATATTTT. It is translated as CSVAGTGDPGNTIYF.